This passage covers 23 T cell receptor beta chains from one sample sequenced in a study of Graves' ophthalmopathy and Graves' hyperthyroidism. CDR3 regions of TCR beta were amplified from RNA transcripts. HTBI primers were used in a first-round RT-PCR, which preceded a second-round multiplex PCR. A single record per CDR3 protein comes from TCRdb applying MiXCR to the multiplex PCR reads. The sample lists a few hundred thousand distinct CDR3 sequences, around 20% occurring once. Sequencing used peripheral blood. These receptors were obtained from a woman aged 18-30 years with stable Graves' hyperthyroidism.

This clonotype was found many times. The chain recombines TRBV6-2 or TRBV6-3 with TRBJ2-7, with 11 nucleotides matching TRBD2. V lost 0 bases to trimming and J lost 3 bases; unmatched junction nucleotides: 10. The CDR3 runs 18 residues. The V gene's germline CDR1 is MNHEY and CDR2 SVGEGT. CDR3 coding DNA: TGTGCCAGCAGTTACTCTGTGCTAGCGGGAGGAAGTTACTACGAGCAGTACTTC. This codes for CASSYSVLAGGSYYEQYF.

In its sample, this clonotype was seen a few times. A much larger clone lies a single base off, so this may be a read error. The CDR3 protein is CASSLQGTQETKYF. CDR3 in DNA: TGCGCCAGCAGCTTGCAGGGGACACAAGAGACCAAGTACTTC. The rearrangement links TRBV5-1 to TRBJ2-5; D possibly corresponds to TRBD1 (6 bases). The CDR3 sequence is 14 residues long. Germline V CDR1 and CDR2: SGHRS, YFSETQ. The whole variable domain, filled in from reference TRBV5-1 and TRBJ2-5, reads KAGVTQTPRYLIKTRGQQVTLSCSPISGHRSVSWYQQTPGQGLQFLFEYFSETQRNKGNFPGRFSGRQFSNSRSEMNVSTLELGDSALYLCASSLQGTQETKYFGPGTRLLVL.

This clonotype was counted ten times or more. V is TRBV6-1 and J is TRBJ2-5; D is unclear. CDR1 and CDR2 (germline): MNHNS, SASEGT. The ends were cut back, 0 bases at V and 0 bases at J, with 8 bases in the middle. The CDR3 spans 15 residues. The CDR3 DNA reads TGTGCCAGCAGTGAAGCCCTGGCGTACCAAGAGACCCAGTACTTC. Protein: CASSEALAYQETQYF.

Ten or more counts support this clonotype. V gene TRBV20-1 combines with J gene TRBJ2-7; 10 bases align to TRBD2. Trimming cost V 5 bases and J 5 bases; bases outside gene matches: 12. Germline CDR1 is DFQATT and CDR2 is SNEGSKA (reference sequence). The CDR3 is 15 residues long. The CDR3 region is CSAHPLGTSDNEQYF. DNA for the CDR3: TGCAGTGCTCACCCCCTCGGGACTAGCGATAACGAGCAGTACTTC.

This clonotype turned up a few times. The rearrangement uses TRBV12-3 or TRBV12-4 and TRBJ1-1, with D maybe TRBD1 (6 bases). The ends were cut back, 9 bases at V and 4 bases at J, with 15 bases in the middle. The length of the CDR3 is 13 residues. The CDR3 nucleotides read TGTGCCAGTTCGGACGGGGGGCCCACTGAAGCTTTCTTT. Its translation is CASSDGGPTEAFF.

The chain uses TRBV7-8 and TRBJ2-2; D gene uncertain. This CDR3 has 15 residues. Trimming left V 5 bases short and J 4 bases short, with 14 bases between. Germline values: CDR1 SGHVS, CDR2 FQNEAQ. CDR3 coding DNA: TGTGCCAGCAGCCCCACCGTAGTCAGCACCGGGGAGCTGTTTTTT. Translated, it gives CASSPTVVSTGELFF.

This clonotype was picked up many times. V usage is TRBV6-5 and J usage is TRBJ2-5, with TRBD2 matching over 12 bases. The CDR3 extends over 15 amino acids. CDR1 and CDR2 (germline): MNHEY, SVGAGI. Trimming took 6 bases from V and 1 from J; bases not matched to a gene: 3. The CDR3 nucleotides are TGTGCCAGCAGCAAACTAGCGGGAGGCCAAGAGACCCAGTACTTC. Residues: CASSKLAGGQETQYF.

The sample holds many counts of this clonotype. DNA of the CDR3: TGTGCCAGCAGAAAAGGGGGGTCAGAGACCCAGTACTTC. Its translation is CASRKGGSETQYF. The chain is built from TRBV6-1 and TRBJ2-5; D could derive from TRBD1 or TRBD2 (6 bases each). Germline lookup yields CDR1 MNHNS and CDR2 SASEGT. The CDR3 spans 13 residues. Trimming took 6 bases from V and 4 from J, leaving 12 bases between them.

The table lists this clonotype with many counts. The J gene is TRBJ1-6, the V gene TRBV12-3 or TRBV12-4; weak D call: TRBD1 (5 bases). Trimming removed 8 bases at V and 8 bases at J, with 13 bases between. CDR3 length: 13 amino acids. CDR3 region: CASSGTAYSPLHF. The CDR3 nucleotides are TGTGCCAGCTCCGGGACGGCCTATTCACCCCTCCACTTT.

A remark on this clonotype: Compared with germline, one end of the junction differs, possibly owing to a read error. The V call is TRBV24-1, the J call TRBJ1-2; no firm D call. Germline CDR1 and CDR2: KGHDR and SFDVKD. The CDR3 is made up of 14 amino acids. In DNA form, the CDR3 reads TGTGCCACCAGTGATTCAGTCTTTGGTTATGGTTACACCTTC. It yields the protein CATSDSVFGYGYTF.

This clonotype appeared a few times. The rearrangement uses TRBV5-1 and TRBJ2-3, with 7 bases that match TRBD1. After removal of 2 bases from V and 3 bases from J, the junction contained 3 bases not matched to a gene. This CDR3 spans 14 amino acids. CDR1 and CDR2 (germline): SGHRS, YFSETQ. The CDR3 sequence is CASSFDRATDTQYF. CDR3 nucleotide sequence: TGCGCCAGCAGCTTTGACAGGGCTACAGATACGCAGTATTTT.

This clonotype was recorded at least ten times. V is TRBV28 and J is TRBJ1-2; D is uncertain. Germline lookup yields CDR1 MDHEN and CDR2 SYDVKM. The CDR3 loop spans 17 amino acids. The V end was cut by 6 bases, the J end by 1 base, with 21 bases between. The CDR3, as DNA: TGTGCCAGCAGACCACCAACTCCGGACCTGTTTAACTATGGCTACACCTTC. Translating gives CASRPPTPDLFNYGYTF.

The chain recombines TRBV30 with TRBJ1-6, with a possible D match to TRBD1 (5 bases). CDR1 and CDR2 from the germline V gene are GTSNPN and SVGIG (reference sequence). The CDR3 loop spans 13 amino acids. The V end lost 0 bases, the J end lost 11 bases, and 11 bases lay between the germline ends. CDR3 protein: CAWSVGVGPPLHF. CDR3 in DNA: TGTGCCTGGAGTGTGGGTGTGGGACCACCCCTCCACTTT.

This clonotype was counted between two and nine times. The DNA of the CDR3 is TGTGCCAGCAGCTTAAATAGCGGGAGTTCCGGGGAGCTGTTTTTT. Its protein product is CASSLNSGSSGELFF. The chain is built from TRBV7-3 and TRBJ2-2; 9 bases map to TRBD2. The germline gives CDR1 SGHTA, CDR2 FQGTGA. Trimming took 1 base from V and 6 from J; bases not matched to a gene: 3. CDR3 length: 15 residues.

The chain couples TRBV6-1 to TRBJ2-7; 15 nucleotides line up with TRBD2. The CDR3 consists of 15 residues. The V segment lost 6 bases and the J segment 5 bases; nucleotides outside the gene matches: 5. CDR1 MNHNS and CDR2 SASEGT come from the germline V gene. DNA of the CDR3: TGTGCCAGCAGCACGGGACTAGCGGGAGGAGACGAGCAGTACTTC. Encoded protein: CASSTGLAGGDEQYF.

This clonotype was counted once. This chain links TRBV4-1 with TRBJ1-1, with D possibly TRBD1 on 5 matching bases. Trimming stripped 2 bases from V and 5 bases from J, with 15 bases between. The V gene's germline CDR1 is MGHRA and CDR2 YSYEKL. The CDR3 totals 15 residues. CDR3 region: CASSQFEGPRTEAFF. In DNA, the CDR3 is TGCGCCAGCAGCCAATTCGAGGGGCCGAGAACTGAAGCTTTCTTT.

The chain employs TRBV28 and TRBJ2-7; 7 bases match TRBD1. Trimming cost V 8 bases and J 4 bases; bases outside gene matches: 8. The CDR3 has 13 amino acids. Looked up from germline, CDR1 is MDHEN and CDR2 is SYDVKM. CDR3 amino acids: CASLGTEAYEQYF. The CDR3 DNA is TGTGCCAGCCTCGGGACAGAAGCTTACGAGCAGTACTTC.

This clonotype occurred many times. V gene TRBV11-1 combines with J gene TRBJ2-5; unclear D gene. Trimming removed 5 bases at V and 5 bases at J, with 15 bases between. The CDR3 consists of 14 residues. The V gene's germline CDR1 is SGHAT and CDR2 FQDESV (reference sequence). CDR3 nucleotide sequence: TGTGCCAGCAGCCTTCTTGACGGCCTCGAGACCCAGTACTTC. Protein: CASSLLDGLETQYF.

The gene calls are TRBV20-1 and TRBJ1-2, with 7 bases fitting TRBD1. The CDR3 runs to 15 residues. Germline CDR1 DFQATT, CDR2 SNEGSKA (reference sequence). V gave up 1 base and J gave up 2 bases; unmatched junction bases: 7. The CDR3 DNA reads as TGCAGTGCTAGAGGGTCCGGACAGGCGAACTATGGCTACACCTTC. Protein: CSARGSGQANYGYTF.

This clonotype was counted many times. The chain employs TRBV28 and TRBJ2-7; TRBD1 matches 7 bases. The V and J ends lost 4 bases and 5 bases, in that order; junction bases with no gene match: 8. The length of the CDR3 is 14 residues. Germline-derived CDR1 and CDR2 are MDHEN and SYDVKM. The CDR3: CASSSGQRIHEQYF. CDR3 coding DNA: TGTGCCAGCAGTTCGGGACAGAGGATCCACGAGCAGTACTTC.

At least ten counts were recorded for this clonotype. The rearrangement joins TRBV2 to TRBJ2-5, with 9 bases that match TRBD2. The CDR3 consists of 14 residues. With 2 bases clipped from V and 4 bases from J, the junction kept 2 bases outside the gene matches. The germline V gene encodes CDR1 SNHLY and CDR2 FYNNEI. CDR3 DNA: TGTGCCAGCAGTGAAAGCGGGGGGAGAGAGACCCAGTACTTC. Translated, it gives CASSESGGRETQYF.

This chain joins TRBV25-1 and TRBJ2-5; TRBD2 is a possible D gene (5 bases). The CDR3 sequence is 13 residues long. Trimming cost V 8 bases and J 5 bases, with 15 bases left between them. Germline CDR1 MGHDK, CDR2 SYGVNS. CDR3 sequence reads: CASEEASQETQYF. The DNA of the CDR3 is TGTGCCAGCGAGGAGGCTAGCCAGGAGACCCAGTACTTC.

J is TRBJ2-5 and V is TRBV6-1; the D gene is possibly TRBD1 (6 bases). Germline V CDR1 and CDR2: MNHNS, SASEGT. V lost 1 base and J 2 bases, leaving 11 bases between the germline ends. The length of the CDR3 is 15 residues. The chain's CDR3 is CASSEVTGQQETQYF. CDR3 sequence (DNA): TGTGCCAGCAGTGAAGTGACAGGCCAACAAGAGACCCAGTACTTC.